The sequence of this TCR beta chain was determined in a study of T cells in Graves' hyperthyroidism and ophthalmopathy. The CDR3 loop spans 14 amino acids. CDR1 and CDR2 (germline): MNHNS, SASEGT. J was trimmed by 5 bases and V by 4 bases; bases with no gene match: 5. Calling Graves' hyperthyroidism stable meant ophthalmopathy did not progress within 18 months. A patient was excluded if there was uncontrolled infection, other autoimmune disease, pregnancy or lactation. This clonotype was seen ten or more times. RNA transcripts yielded amplified TCR beta CDR3 regions. HTBI primers drove first-round RT-PCR of the TCR CDR3. TCRdb passed the multiplex PCR reads through MiXCR, listing each CDR3 protein once. The sample has hundreds of thousands of distinct CDR3 sequences, about a sixth seen once.

J is TRBJ2-7 and V is TRBV6-1; 10 nucleotides align to TRBD2. Sequencing was done on a sample of blood. The source of this sequence is a woman younger than 30 with Graves' hyperthyroidism. CDR3 residues: CASSVLAGAHEQYF. The CDR3 DNA sequence: TGTGCCAGCAGTGTCCTAGCGGGAGCCCACGAGCAGTACTTC.